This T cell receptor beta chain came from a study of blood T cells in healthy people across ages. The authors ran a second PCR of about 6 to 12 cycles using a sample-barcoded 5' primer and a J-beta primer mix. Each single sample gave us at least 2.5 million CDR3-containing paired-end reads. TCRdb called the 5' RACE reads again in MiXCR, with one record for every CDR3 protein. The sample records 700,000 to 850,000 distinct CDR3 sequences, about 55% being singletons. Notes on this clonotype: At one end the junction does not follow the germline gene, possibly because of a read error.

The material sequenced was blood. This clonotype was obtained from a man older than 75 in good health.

The CDR3 nucleotides read TGCGCCAGCAGCCCCGGGACAGGGAACTACGAGCAGTACTTC. Translation: CASSPGTGNYEQYF. The chain employs TRBV18 and TRBJ2-7; 9 nucleotides line up with TRBD1. The CDR3 spans 14 residues. Germline V lookup: CDR1 KGHSH, CDR2 LQKENI.